These T cell receptor beta chains were read from a single sample in a study of shared clonotypes between healthy human individuals. The data were produced by immunoSEQ multiplex PCR, yet TCRdb's version contains in-frame clones alone and is incomplete. The table includes about 2 million clones, roughly 95% detected once. Sequencing used naive CD8+ T cells sorted from blood. These receptor sequences come from a young man in good health. Each CDR3 is given with its conserved first and last residue. The D gene is left open where the match is weak. A clone size is listed for some rows: how often the clone was seen (once, few, many), or a class if it is expanded.

V	size	J	D	CDR3	DNA
TRBV11-2	-	TRBJ2-5	-	CASSLGLKETQYF	TGTGCCAGCAGCTTAGGACTTAAGGAGACCCAGTACTTC
TRBV4-1	-	TRBJ2-7	TRBD1	CASSQLGTGVYEQYF	TGCGCCAGCAGCCAACTAGGGACAGGGGTCTACGAGCAGTACTTC
TRBV27	-	TRBJ1-6	-	CASSLSGGPRVNSPLHF	TGTGCCAGCAGTTTATCGGGCGGACCCCGGGTTAATTCACCCCTCCACTTT
TRBV30	-	TRBJ2-5	-	CAWSVPGGQTQYF	TGTGCCTGGAGTGTCCCCGGGGGGCAGACCCAGTACTTC
TRBV7-2	-	TRBJ2-1	-	CASSLVGGLEQFF	TGTGCCAGCAGCTTAGTGGGCGGGCTCGAGCAGTTCTTC
TRBV11-2	-	TRBJ2-1	-	CASSLRPGGNYNEQFF	TGTGCCAGCAGCTTACGGCCGGGGGGCAACTACAATGAGCAGTTCTTC
TRBV29-1	-	TRBJ2-7	TRBD1	CSVCDRGYEQYF	TGCAGCGTCTGCGACAGGGGGTACGAGCAGTACTTC
TRBV9	-	TRBJ2-1	TRBD2	CASSSPGGYNEQFF	TGTGCCAGCAGCTCCCCGGGGGGGTACAATGAGCAGTTCTTC
TRBV4-1	-	TRBJ2-5	TRBD1	CASSQGQGELKDRYTQYF	TGCGCCAGCAGCCAGGGACAGGGAGAACTTAAAGATCGGTATACCCAGTACTTC
TRBV25-1	-	TRBJ2-7	-	CASSAAYEQYF	TGTGCCAGCAGTGCCGCTTACGAGCAGTACTTC
TRBV5-4	-	TRBJ2-1	TRBD2	CASSFLAGVGPNEQFF	TGTGCCAGCAGCTTTCTAGCGGGAGTGGGTCCCAATGAGCAGTTCTTC
TRBV4-1	-	TRBJ2-7	TRBD2	CASSAGGSGASYEQYF	TGCGCCAGCAGCGCGGGGGGGAGCGGTGCGTCCTACGAGCAGTACTTC
TRBV14	-	TRBJ2-1	TRBD1	CASSQDRGTYNEQFF	TGTGCCAGCAGTCAGGACAGGGGCACCTACAATGAGCAGTTCTTC
TRBV29-1	-	TRBJ2-1	-	CSAHGGGEQFF	TGCAGCGCCCACGGGGGTGGCGAGCAGTTCTTC
TRBV4-2	-	TRBJ2-4	-	CASSLGSSEDIQYF	TGTGCCAGCAGCCTCGGGAGTAGTGAAGACATTCAGTACTTC
TRBV11-2	-	TRBJ2-7	-	CASSLGAGGNYEQYF	TGTGCCAGCAGCTTAGGTGCAGGGGGGAACTACGAGCAGTACTTC
TRBV6-5	-	TRBJ2-7	-	CASSYEPGGNEQYF	TGTGCCAGCAGTTACGAACCTGGGGGGAACGAGCAGTACTTC
TRBV7-9	-	TRBJ1-2	TRBD1	CASSNRDREDYGYTF	TGTGCCAGCAGCAACCGGGACAGGGAAGACTATGGCTACACCTTC
TRBV7-9	-	TRBJ1-2	-	CASSPTGNYGYTF	TGTGCCAGCAGCCCGACCGGGAACTATGGCTACACCTTC
TRBV10-3	-	TRBJ2-1	-	CAISESGQASYNEQFF	TGTGCCATCAGTGAGTCGGGGCAGGCCTCCTACAATGAGCAGTTCTTC
TRBV2	-	TRBJ2-2	-	CASSKGWGEDTGELFF	TGTGCCAGCAGTAAGGGGTGGGGAGAAGATACCGGGGAGCTGTTTTTT
TRBV13	-	TRBJ2-5	TRBD2	CASSTRTSGLLETQYF	TGTGCCAGCAGCACCCGGACTAGCGGGTTGTTAGAGACCCAGTACTTC
TRBV6-5	-	TRBJ1-1	TRBD1	CASTLTPTGLTEAFF	TGTGCCAGCACCTTAACCCCGACAGGGCTCACTGAAGCTTTCTTT
TRBV6-6	-	TRBJ2-3	-	CASSSIGIGTDTQYF	TGTGCCAGCAGTTCGATTGGAATCGGCACAGATACGCAGTATTTT
TRBV5-1	-	TRBJ2-7	-	CASSSRGRGRGDYEQYF	TGCGCCAGCAGCTCCAGGGGGCGCGGACGGGGGGACTACGAGCAGTACTTC
TRBV30	once	TRBJ2-1	-	CAWSSGMGDYNEQFF	TGTGCCTGGAGCTCCGGGATGGGGGACTACAATGAGCAGTTCTTC
TRBV6-1	-	TRBJ1-1	-	CASSLGHTTEAFF	TGTGCCAGCAGTCTCGGACATACCACTGAAGCTTTCTTT
TRBV27	-	TRBJ1-4	TRBD1	CASSGQGFFEKLFF	TGTGCCAGCAGTGGACAGGGGTTTTTTGAAAAACTGTTTTTT
TRBV15	-	TRBJ2-3	-	CATSVSGQSTDTQYF	TGTGCCACCAGCGTGTCGGGACAAAGCACAGATACGCAGTATTTT
TRBV6-5	-	TRBJ1-1	-	CASSYEHRGGDEAFF	TGTGCCAGCAGTTACGAGCACCGGGGCGGGGATGAAGCTTTCTTT
TRBV9	-	TRBJ1-2	TRBD1	CASSPGTGGYGYTF	TGTGCCAGCAGCCCCGGGACAGGGGGCTATGGCTACACCTTC
TRBV10-1	-	TRBJ2-7	-	CASNEVQGLYF	TGCGCCAGCAACGAGGTCCAGGGTCTGTACTTC
TRBV18	-	TRBJ1-2	-	CASSPERGGLYYGYTF	TGTGCCAGCTCCCCCGAGCGGGGGGGATTATACTATGGCTACACCTTC
TRBV19	-	TRBJ1-5	TRBD1	CASSTTGAANQPQHF	TGTGCCAGTAGTACTACAGGGGCCGCCAATCAGCCCCAGCATTTT
TRBV7-2	once	TRBJ2-5	-	CASSVHRVQETQYF	TGTGCCAGCAGCGTCCATAGAGTCCAAGAGACCCAGTACTTC
TRBV10-2	-	TRBJ2-7	TRBD2	CASSDGSGRSYEQYF	TGCGCCAGCAGTGATGGTAGCGGGAGGTCCTACGAGCAGTACTTC
TRBV7-2	-	TRBJ1-6	-	CASSLVVAGWNSPLHF	TGTGCCAGCAGCTTAGTGGTGGCAGGGTGGAATTCACCCCTCCACTTT
TRBV13	-	TRBJ1-5	-	CASSDRTTSNQPQHF	TGTGCCAGCAGCGACAGGACAACAAGCAATCAGCCCCAGCATTTT
TRBV7-2	-	TRBJ2-7	-	CASSRKRDSSYEQYF	TGTGCCAGCAGCCGCAAACGGGACTCCTCCTACGAGCAGTACTTC
TRBV6-1	-	TRBJ1-5	-	CASSEWRGDNQPQHF	TGTGCCAGCAGTGAATGGCGCGGTGACAATCAGCCCCAGCATTTT
TRBV21-1	-	TRBJ1-5	-	CASSTPLPGARWDSNQPQHF	TGTGCCAGCAGCACACCATTACCAGGCGCCCGGTGGGATAGCAATCAGCCCCAGCATTTT
TRBV27	-	TRBJ1-1	TRBD1	CASSLFSDRGGLNTEAFF	TGTGCCAGCAGTTTATTTTCGGACAGGGGAGGACTGAACACTGAAGCTTTCTTT
TRBV10-3	-	TRBJ1-6	-	CASGDGENSPLHF	TGTGCCAGTGGGGACGGCGAGAATTCACCCCTCCACTTT
TRBV19	-	TRBJ2-1	TRBD2	CASSPLAGVSNEQFF	TGTGCCAGTAGCCCCCTAGCGGGAGTTAGCAATGAGCAGTTCTTC
TRBV7-9	-	TRBJ1-1	-	CASSFAGGEAFF	TGTGCCAGCAGCTTTGCTGGGGGTGAAGCTTTCTTT
TRBV7-9	-	TRBJ2-5	-	CASSGGDRLETQYF	TGTGCCAGCAGCGGAGGGGACAGACTAGAGACCCAGTACTTC
TRBV18	-	TRBJ2-3	TRBD2	CASSTTETTSGGGWNTQYF	TGTGCCAGCTCAACGACGGAAACAACTAGCGGGGGGGGCTGGAATACGCAGTATTTT
TRBV13	-	TRBJ2-5	TRBD1	CASSPRTGGQETQYF	TGTGCCAGCAGCCCACGGACAGGCGGCCAAGAGACCCAGTACTTC
TRBV2	-	TRBJ2-5	TRBD2	CASSDSRTSGNQETQYF	TGTGCCAGCAGTGACAGCCGGACTAGCGGGAACCAAGAGACCCAGTACTTC
TRBV4-1	-	TRBJ1-1	TRBD1	CASSQDQGAVTEAFF	TGCGCCAGCAGCCAAGATCAGGGGGCCGTCACTGAAGCTTTCTTT